The entry that follows covers one T cell receptor (beta chain) sequence. CDR1 and CDR2 from the germline V gene are SGHNT and YYREEE (reference sequence). Trimming took off 2 bases at V and 8 bases at J, with 6 bases between the two ends. CDR3 length: 11 amino acids. This specimen comes from a study of control samples from healthy donors and cancer patients. Method: immunoSEQ multiplex PCR; TCRdb's copy keeps in-frame clones and lacks some. The sample shows fewer than 90,000 clones, approximately 84% of them seen only once. V is TRBV5-4 and J is TRBJ2-3; D gene uncertain. The clonotype was recovered from a middle-aged man in good health. The source material was blood. The CDR3 loop reads CASSFRATQYF. The CDR3 DNA sequence: TGTGCCAGCAGCTTCCGGGCTACGCAGTATTTT.